This entry is about one T cell receptor (beta chain). The antigen remains unidentified. This record belongs to a study of T cells after yellow fever vaccination. General study findings and limits: Among all clonotypes, a small share was observed in both CD4 and CD8 compartments.

The V gene's germline CDR1 is LGHDT and CDR2 YNNKEL (reference sequence). CDR3 length equals 13 residues. The V end was cut by 4 bases, the J end by 6 bases, with 13 bases between. TCRdb ran MiXCR on the 5' RACE reads and lists one entry per CDR3 protein. The repertoire includes a few hundred thousand distinct CDR3 sequences, around 13% of them detected once, and 0.4% to 0.65% sits in the top ten. The sequence was collected from a young man who received the YFV17D yellow fever vaccine. This material consisted of CD4+ T cells sorted from PBMCs, taken 45 days after the yellow fever booster vaccination. The chain uses TRBV3-1 and TRBJ2-7, with no clear D. This CDR3 reads CASSPNNPLEQYF. DNA for the CDR3: TGTGCCAGCAGCCCCAATAACCCTCTCGAGCAGTACTTC.